These 4 T cell receptor beta chains originate from one sample sequenced in a study of identical twins. One entry per CDR3 protein, called by TCRdb with MiXCR from the 5' RACE reads. The sample carries under 400,000 distinct CDR3 sequences, roughly 10% recorded once. The sample was naive T cells sorted from blood. The receptors come from a woman between 50 and 59 years old in good health.

The chain links TRBV6-2 or TRBV6-3 to TRBJ2-3, with D perhaps matching TRBD2 (6 bases). The V and J ends lost 7 bases and 6 bases respectively, with 20 bases between them. The germline V gene encodes CDR1 MNHEY and CDR2 SVGEGT. This CDR3 region has 15 residues. DNA for the CDR3: TGTGCCAGCACCGAACTAGCTCGAGACCCGGATACGCAGTATTTT. It codes for CASTELARDPDTQYF.

The J gene is TRBJ2-4, the V gene TRBV5-1; D is possibly TRBD1 (5 bases). Germline CDR1 SGHRS, CDR2 YFSETQ. The CDR3 is made up of 16 amino acids. The germline V and J ends were trimmed by 0 bases and 9 bases, with 19 bases remaining between them. The CDR3 here is CASSLVPGRRATIQYF. For the CDR3, the DNA is TGCGCCAGCAGCTTGGTTCCAGGGCGGCGCGCGACCATTCAGTACTTC.

In its sample, this clonotype was seen a few times. The chain carries TRBV7-9 and TRBJ2-7; maybe TRBD2 (6 bases). The germline CDR1 and CDR2 sequences are SEHNR and FQNEAQ (reference sequence). V shed 1 base and J shed 3 bases, with 13 bases lying between them. This CDR3 has 15 amino acids. The CDR3, as DNA: TGTGCCAGCAGCTTAGTCGGGACTGCAGTCTACGAGCAGTACTTC. Translation gives CASSLVGTAVYEQYF.

This sequence joins TRBV6-1 and TRBJ2-2, with unresolved D. V lost 8 bases and J 0 bases, leaving 10 bases between the germline ends. Germline V gives CDR1 MNHNS, CDR2 SASEGT. CDR3 length: 14 amino acids. In DNA form, the CDR3 reads TGTGCCAGCCTGCCAGGCACGAACACCGGGGAGCTGTTTTTT. Its protein is CASLPGTNTGELFF.